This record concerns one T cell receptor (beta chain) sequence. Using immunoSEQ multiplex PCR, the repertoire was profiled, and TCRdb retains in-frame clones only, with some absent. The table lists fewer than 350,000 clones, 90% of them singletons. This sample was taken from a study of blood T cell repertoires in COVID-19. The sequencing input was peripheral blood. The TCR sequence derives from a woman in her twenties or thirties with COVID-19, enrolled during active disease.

CDR3 nucleotides: TGTGCCATCAGTGAGTCGAATGCGGGGAACTATGGCTACACCTTC. Amino acid sequence: CAISESNAGNYGYTF. The J gene is TRBJ1-2, the V gene TRBV10-3; D gene unclear. Trimming removed 0 bases at V and 2 bases at J, with 10 bases between. Germline V gene lookup returns CDR1 ENHRY and CDR2 SYGVKD. The CDR3 sequence is 15 residues long.